This TCR beta chain was retrieved from a study of blood T cell repertoires in COVID-19. Study background: Acute-phase and convalescent COVID-19 samples originated in the United States, Italy and Spain. Sources were T cells, B-cell-depleted T cells, or PBMCs; the material itself was cDNA or gDNA.

Under the authors' procedure: Amplification from reference gene primers served as the basis for estimated nucleated cell counts. Sequenced by immunoSEQ multiplex PCR; TCRdb stores in-frame clones only, minus some. The V and J calls and clone size were taken over from that table, and D and trimming were inferred from the DNA. The sample yields about 150,000 clones, approximately 90% seen once. The source material was peripheral blood. The sequence was obtained from a man between 60 and 75 years old with active or convalescent COVID-19.

Here the CDR3 reads CASRAASGVRTGELFF. The CDR3 coding sequence is TGTGCCAGCAGGGCCGCTAGCGGGGTCCGTACCGGGGAGCTGTTTTTT. The chain is built from TRBV7-2 and TRBJ2-2, with 9 bases aligning to TRBD2. Per germline, CDR1 SGHTA and CDR2 FQGNSA. Losses at the gene ends were 6 bases for V and 5 bases for J; bases not matched to a gene: 10. CDR3 length: 16 residues.